The 28 T cell receptor beta chains presented below share a single source sample, sequenced in a study of control samples from healthy donors and cancer patients. Produced via immunoSEQ multiplex PCR; TCRdb's table is partial and in-frame only. The sample lists roughly 190,000 clones; around 91% were seen once. The sequencing input was blood. These receptors came from a woman aged 25 to 45 in good health.

The chain joins TRBV28 to TRBJ1-5, with 8 bases that match TRBD1. Germline V gives CDR1 MDHEN, CDR2 SYDVKM. The ends lost 6 bases at V and 2 bases at J; junction bases unmatched: 6. The CDR3 has 15 amino acids. CDR3 in DNA: TGTGCCAGCAGCCTCAGGGGGCGGGGCAATCAGCCCCAGCATTTT. It encodes CASSLRGRGNQPQHF. Combining the CDR3 with reference TRBV28 and TRBJ1-5 gives the whole variable domain DVKVTQSSRYLVKRTGEKVFLECVQDMDHENMFWYRQDPGLGLRLIYFSYDVKMKEKGDIPEGYSVSREKKERFSLILESASTNQTSMYLCASSLRGRGNQPQHFGDGTRLSIL.

The chain is built from TRBV2 and TRBJ2-7; D unclear. V was shortened by 4 bases and J by 5 bases, with 9 bases between the two germline ends. CDR3 length: 12 amino acids. Germline CDR1 reads SNHLY; CDR2 reads FYNNEI. The CDR3 coding sequence is TGTGCCAGCAGTGGAGTTGGGAACGAGCAGTACTTC. It encodes CASSGVGNEQYF. The variable domain in full, with the rest retrieved from reference TRBV2 and TRBJ2-7, is EPEVTQTPSHQVTQMGQEVILRCVPISNHLYFYWYRQILGQKVEFLVSFYNNEISEKSEIFDDQFSVERPDGSNFTLKIRSTKLEDSAMYFCASSGVGNEQYFGPGTRLTVT.

This chain connects TRBV11-3 to TRBJ1-3, with a tentative D call TRBD1 (6 bases). The germline V gene has CDR1 SGHNT and CDR2 YENEEA. This CDR3 is 16 amino acids long. V was pared by 2 bases and J by 0 bases, with 11 bases between. Written as DNA, the CDR3 is TGTGCCAGCAGCTTAAGGGGGGAGGGCTCTGGAAACACCATATATTTT. It translates to CASSLRGEGSGNTIYF.

V gene TRBV10-2 combines with J gene TRBJ2-3; 7 positions agree with TRBD2. Germline lookup yields CDR1 WSHSY and CDR2 SAAADI. V gave up 2 bases and J gave up 1 base; unmatched junction bases: 6. The CDR3 covers 16 residues. This CDR3 is CASSEATSLGTDTQYF. CDR3 sequence (DNA): TGCGCCAGCAGTGAGGCGACTAGCTTGGGCACAGATACGCAGTATTTT.

Note on this clone: The same CDR3 arises from other DNA sequences in this sample as well. V is TRBV5-1 and J is TRBJ2-3; D is unresolved. Germline V gives CDR1 SGHRS, CDR2 YFSETQ. Between the trimmed V and J ends, which lost 0 bases and 0 bases, there was a span of 8 bases. The CDR3 extends over 15 amino acids. CDR3 DNA sequence: TGCGCCAGCAGCTTGGGGACGCCTAGCACAGATACGCAGTATTTT. Its translation: CASSLGTPSTDTQYF.

With respect to this clone: Germline and junction disagree at one end, which may indicate a read error. The chain links TRBV30 to TRBJ2-1; 10 positions match TRBD1. This CDR3 comprises 14 residues. Germline V gene sequence: CDR1 GTSNPN, CDR2 SVGIG (reference sequence). The CDR3 loop is CARSEDRGMYEQFF. The CDR3, as DNA: TGTGCCCGGAGTGAGGACAGGGGGATGTATGAGCAGTTCTTC.

The rearrangement uses TRBV19 and TRBJ1-4, with 10 nucleotides matching TRBD1. Germline V gives CDR1 LNHDA, CDR2 SQIVND (reference sequence). CDR3 length: 15 amino acids. The V segment lost 4 bases and the J segment 7 bases; nucleotides outside the gene matches: 6. The CDR3 sequence: CASSRRTGGIEKLFF. As DNA, the CDR3 is TGTGCCAGTAGTAGGAGGACAGGGGGAATTGAAAAACTGTTTTTT. The variable domain in full, completed from reference TRBV19 and TRBJ1-4, reads DGGITQSPKYLFRKEGQNVTLSCEQNLNHDAMYWYRQDPGQGLRLIYYSQIVNDFQKGDIAEGYSVSREKKESFPLTVTSAQKNPTAFYLCASSRRTGGIEKLFFGSGTQLSVL.

The chain couples TRBV30 to TRBJ1-1; D possibly corresponds to TRBD1 (5 bases). There are 12 residues in the CDR3. V was trimmed by 2 bases and J by 6 bases, leaving 10 bases between them. Looked up from germline, CDR1 is GTSNPN and CDR2 is SVGIG (reference sequence). CDR3 coding DNA: TGTGCCTGGAGTATAGGGGTCGCTGAAGCTTTCTTT. Amino acid sequence: CAWSIGVAEAFF.

This chain connects TRBV12-3 or TRBV12-4 to TRBJ2-7; TRBD2 agrees at 13 bases. The CDR3 is made up of 13 amino acids. Trimming at V came to 6 bases and at J to 5 bases, leaving 1 base not matched to a gene. Written as DNA, the CDR3 is TGTGCCAGCAGACTAGCGGGAGGGGACGAGCAGTACTTC. Its translation: CASRLAGGDEQYF.

The V call is TRBV25-1, the J call TRBJ1-4; 9 bases map to TRBD1. Germline loops: CDR1 MGHDK, CDR2 SYGVNS. Losses at the gene ends were 6 bases for V and 7 bases for J; bases not matched to a gene: 6. The CDR3 totals 14 residues. The CDR3 bases are TGTGCCAGCAGGCCGACAGGGGGGGGTGAAAAACTGTTTTTT. This translates into CASRPTGGGEKLFF.

This chain links TRBV4-3 with TRBJ2-7, with a tentative D call TRBD1 (5 bases). The CDR3 contains 13 residues. With 4 bases removed from V and 4 bases from J, the gap between germline ends came to 11 bases. Germline loops: CDR1 LGHNA, CDR2 YSLEER. DNA for the CDR3: TGCGCCAGCAGCCGGACCACAGGATACGAGCAGTACTTC. Encoded protein: CASSRTTGYEQYF.

This clone has a single count. The chain employs TRBV7-9 and TRBJ1-5; tentatively, D is TRBD1 (5 bases). This CDR3 has 15 residues. Per the germline V gene, CDR1 is SEHNR and CDR2 is FQNEAQ (reference sequence). Trimming removed 1 base from V and 11 bases from J, with 18 bases in between. CDR3 protein: CASSLGAGPISAQHF. Written as DNA, the CDR3 is TGTGCCAGCAGCTTAGGGGCGGGGCCCATATCAGCCCAGCATTTT.

To note about this clone: The same CDR3 arises from other DNA sequences in this sample as well. The chain employs TRBV5-1 and TRBJ1-1; TRBD1 might be the D (6 bases). From germline, CDR1 is SGHRS and CDR2 YFSETQ. The CDR3 spans 14 residues. The V end was cut by 0 bases, the J end by 4 bases, with 10 bases between. The CDR3 spells CASSLAGGGTEAFF. As DNA, the CDR3 is TGCGCCAGCAGCTTGGCCGGAGGGGGCACTGAAGCTTTCTTT.

This rearrangement joins TRBV6-5 to TRBJ2-7; 8 nucleotides line up with TRBD1. Germline V gene lookup returns CDR1 MNHEY and CDR2 SVGAGI. J gave up 3 bases and V 5 bases, and 6 bases lay outside the gene matches. The CDR3 runs 14 residues. CDR3 region: CASSKQTGGYEQYF. In DNA form, the CDR3 reads TGTGCCAGCAGTAAACAAACAGGGGGCTACGAGCAGTACTTC.

The chain recombines TRBV18 with TRBJ2-2; D could derive from TRBD1 or TRBD2 (6 bases each). The CDR3 consists of 15 residues. Germline lookup yields CDR1 KGHSH and CDR2 LQKENI. With 1 base removed from V and 1 base from J, the gap between germline ends came to 7 bases. This chain's CDR3 is CASSPQGGNTGELFF. The CDR3 DNA reads as TGTGCCAGCTCACCACAGGGGGGGAACACCGGGGAGCTGTTTTTT.

The gene calls are TRBV19 and TRBJ1-4; 9 positions agree with TRBD1. The V gene's germline CDR1 is LNHDA and CDR2 SQIVND (reference sequence). This CDR3 is built from 15 residues. After removal of 5 bases from V and 2 bases from J, the junction contained 3 bases not matched to a gene. The CDR3: CASSRQGGTNEKLFF. CDR3 nucleotides: TGTGCCAGTAGTCGACAGGGGGGCACTAATGAAAAACTGTTTTTT.

This sequence joins TRBV7-9 and TRBJ1-2, with 8 bases aligning to TRBD1. The CDR3 consists of 12 residues. Trimming removed 5 bases from V and 8 bases from J; junction bases left unmatched: 4. In germline, CDR1 is SEHNR, CDR2 FQNEAQ (reference sequence). The CDR3: CASSMDREGYTF. CDR3 coding DNA: TGTGCCAGCAGCATGGACAGGGAGGGCTACACCTTC.

J is TRBJ1-3 and V is TRBV7-6; perhaps TRBD1 as D (6 bases). The V and J ends lost 5 bases and 0 bases respectively, with 11 bases between them. The CDR3 contains 15 residues. The germline CDR1 and CDR2 sequences are SGHVS and FNYEAQ. The CDR3 sequence is CASSPGQSSGNTIYF. Here the CDR3 DNA reads TGTGCCAGCAGCCCCGGACAGAGCTCTGGAAACACCATATATTTT. The entire variable domain, with the rest obtained from reference TRBV7-6 and TRBJ1-3, is as follows: GAGVSQSPRYKVTKRGQDVALRCDPISGHVSLYWYRQALGQGPEFLTYFNYEAQQDKSGLPNDRFSAERPEGSISTLTIQRTEQRDSAMYRCASSPGQSSGNTIYFGEGSWLTVV.

The DNA of the CDR3 is TGTGCCAGTAGTATAGGGCAGGGACCCTATGGCTACACCTTC. Protein: CASSIGQGPYGYTF. The rearrangement links TRBV19 to TRBJ1-2; D possibly corresponds to TRBD1 (5 bases). There are 14 residues in the CDR3. The germline CDR1 and CDR2 sequences are LNHDA and SQIVND (reference sequence). V lost 1 base, J lost 4 bases, and 10 bases lay in between.

This chain uses TRBV5-1 with TRBJ1-1; D uncertain. V lost 6 bases to trimming and J lost 0 bases, with 3 bases between them. The V gene's germline CDR1 is SGHRS and CDR2 YFSETQ. The length of the CDR3 is 11 residues. CDR3 region: CASTLNTEAFF. CDR3 sequence (DNA): TGCGCCAGCACCCTGAACACTGAAGCTTTCTTT. The whole variable domain, remainder taken from reference TRBV5-1 and TRBJ1-1, is KAGVTQTPRYLIKTRGQQVTLSCSPISGHRSVSWYQQTPGQGLQFLFEYFSETQRNKGNFPGRFSGRQFSNSRSEMNVSTLELGDSALYLCASTLNTEAFFGQGTRLTVV.

This sequence joins TRBV12-2 and TRBJ2-1; TRBD2, the table's D call, was not compared with the DNA. TRBV12-2 corresponds to a pseudogene. The CDR3 has 14 amino acids. This CDR3 is CASRLAGVFNEQFF. In nucleotides, the CDR3 is TGTGCAAGTCGCTTAGCGGGAGTGTTTAATGAGCAGTTCTTC.

This clone has a single count. This chain joins TRBV6-1 and TRBJ1-2; 7 bases map to TRBD1. The V gene end was trimmed by 6 bases and the J gene end by 3 bases; junction bases not matched to a gene: 13. Germline loops: CDR1 MNHNS, CDR2 SASEGT. CDR3 size: 16 residues. The CDR3, as DNA: TGTGCCAGCAGGGAATGCGCCGGGACAGCTGACTATGGCTACACCTTC. The encoded protein is CASRECAGTADYGYTF.

A few counts support this clone. This CDR3 is also generated by other DNA sequences in the sample. V is TRBV6-4 and J is TRBJ2-1, with 11 bases matching TRBD2. V gave up 0 bases and J gave up 6 bases; unmatched junction bases: 1. CDR1 and CDR2 from the germline V gene are MRHNA and SNTAGT. The length of the CDR3 is 15 residues. Here the CDR3 DNA reads TGTGCCAGCAGTGACTCTAGCGGGGGGGCCAATGAGCAGTTCTTC. The encoded protein is CASSDSSGGANEQFF.

V usage is TRBV14 and J usage is TRBJ2-3; 12 nucleotides match TRBD2. Germline loops: CDR1 SGHDN, CDR2 FVKESK. Trimming cost V 6 bases and J 5 bases; bases outside gene matches: 6. The CDR3 loop spans 15 amino acids. In nucleotides, the CDR3 is TGTGCCAGCAGTCTAGCGGGGGGGCCGCTAGATACGCAGTATTTT. This translates into CASSLAGGPLDTQYF. Variable domain in full (rest from reference TRBV14 and TRBJ2-3): EAGVTQFPSHSVIEKGQTVTLRCDPISGHDNLYWYRRVMGKEIKFLLHFVKESKQDESGMPNNRFLAERTGGTYSTLKVQPAELEDSGVYFCASSLAGGPLDTQYFGPGTRLTVL.

The chain couples TRBV7-9 to TRBJ2-3; the D gene is possibly TRBD1 (5 bases). This CDR3 region has 14 residues. Trimming took 2 bases from V and 0 from J, leaving 6 bases between them. CDR1 SEHNR and CDR2 FQNEAQ come from the germline V gene (reference sequence). CDR3: CASSLQGSTDTQYF. As DNA, the CDR3 is TGTGCCAGCAGCTTACAGGGTAGCACAGATACGCAGTATTTT. The full variable domain, its missing parts supplied by reference TRBV7-9 and TRBJ2-3, is DTGVSQNPRHKITKRGQNVTFRCDPISEHNRLYWYRQTLGQGPEFLTYFQNEAQLEKSRLLSDRFSAERPKGSFSTLEIQRTEQGDSAMYLCASSLQGSTDTQYFGPGTRLTVL.

The chain couples TRBV4-3 to TRBJ2-6; TRBD2 aligns across 8 bases. The CDR3 has 17 amino acids. Germline V gene sequence: CDR1 LGHNA, CDR2 YSLEER. V shed 1 base and J 0 bases; nucleotides not matched to a gene: 2. The DNA of the CDR3 is TGCGCCAGCAGCCAAGGGACTAGCAGCTCTGGGGCCAACGTCCTGACTTTC. This translates into CASSQGTSSSGANVLTF.

V gene TRBV7-8 combines with J gene TRBJ1-3; D may be TRBD1 (6 bases). The germline gives CDR1 SGHVS, CDR2 FQNEAQ. V lost 5 bases to trimming and J lost 0 bases, with 8 bases between them. This CDR3 comprises 14 residues. The CDR3 coding sequence is TGTGCCAGCAGCCCGGACAGCTCTGGAAACACCATATATTTT. Encoded protein: CASSPDSSGNTIYF.

This sequence joins TRBV5-5 and TRBJ1-6, with 10 bases that match TRBD1. Germline-derived CDR1 and CDR2 are SGHKS and YYEKEE (reference sequence). The CDR3 has 15 residues. J was trimmed by 5 bases and V by 4 bases; bases with no gene match: 3. The CDR3 DNA sequence: TGTGCCAGCAGCCGCGGGACAGGGGATAATTCACCCCTCCACTTT. This gives the protein CASSRGTGDNSPLHF.